The 24 T cell receptor beta chains presented below share a single source sample, sequenced in a study of T-cell memory formation after mild COVID-19. TCRdb re-called the 5' RACE reads with MiXCR, one entry per CDR3 protein. The sample lists roughly 260,000 distinct CDR3 sequences; around 17% were seen once. The specimen sequenced was PBMCs or a T cell subset sorted from them (not recorded which). The receptors originated from a young man who had mild COVID-19 (a few samples of this study predate the infection). Cell type and time point are not known.

This chain connects TRBV7-3 to TRBJ2-1; D could derive from TRBD1 or TRBD2 (5 bases each). The germline gives CDR1 SGHTA, CDR2 FQGTGA. V lost 2 bases, J lost 9 bases, and 8 bases lay in between. The CDR3 loop spans 12 amino acids. For the CDR3, the DNA is TGTGCCAGCAGCTTAGAGGGGACTGAGCAGTTCTTC. Amino acid sequence: CASSLEGTEQFF.

There are many counts of this clonotype. The J gene is TRBJ2-3, the V gene TRBV12-3 or TRBV12-4, with 8 bases identical to TRBD1. V shed 6 bases, J shed 4 bases, and the junction held 3 bases outside the gene matches. CDR3 size: 13 residues. CDR3 nucleotides: TGTGCCAGCAGCACGGGACAGGCAGATACGCAGTATTTT. As protein: CASSTGQADTQYF.

The V and J genes are TRBV11-2 and TRBJ2-2; 8 bases agree with TRBD2. Trimming removed 5 bases from V and 5 bases from J; junction bases left unmatched: 13. CDR1 and CDR2 (germline): SGHAT, FQNNGV. The CDR3 spans 17 residues. CDR3 sequence (DNA): TGTGCCAGCAGCCCGCCGGTCGGCGGGGGGAGGACCGGGGAGCTGTTTTTT. Protein: CASSPPVGGGRTGELFF.

The CDR3 protein is CASTPAGGTSKHF. As DNA, the CDR3 is TGTGCCAGCACTCCCGCAGGGGGGACATCCAAGCATTTT. V and J are TRBV6-2 or TRBV6-3 and TRBJ1-5; 7 bases agree with TRBD1. This CDR3 spans 13 amino acids. The trim removed 7 bases at V and 14 bases at J, leaving 14 bases unmatched. Germline lookup yields CDR1 MNHEY and CDR2 SVGEGT.

This clonotype was observed a handful of times. This chain links TRBV20-1 with TRBJ2-7; 12 bases line up with TRBD2. Germline CDR1 and CDR2: DFQATT and SNEGSKA (reference sequence). Trimming removed 1 base from V and 5 bases from J; junction bases left unmatched: 6. CDR3 length equals 15 residues. The CDR3 here is CSARVPLAGGNEQYV. In DNA, the CDR3 is TGCAGTGCTAGAGTACCACTAGCGGGGGGAAACGAGCAGTACGTC.

The chain carries TRBV7-8 and TRBJ2-7; weak D call: TRBD2 (6 bases). The V gene's germline CDR1 is SGHVS and CDR2 FQNEAQ. The V gene lost 5 bases and the J gene lost 4 bases, with 12 bases spanning the gap. The CDR3 totals 13 residues. CDR3 residues: CASSTRTTYEQYV. The CDR3 bases are TGTGCCAGCAGCACAAGGACTACTTACGAGCAGTACGTC.

The rearrangement joins TRBV7-9 to TRBJ1-5; D might be TRBD1 (6 bases). The CDR3 runs 14 residues. Germline CDR1 is SEHNR and CDR2 is FQNEAQ (reference sequence). Trimming left V 4 bases short and J 5 bases short, with 12 bases between. In DNA, the CDR3 is TGTGCCAGCAGCTCACAGGGAAGGGATCAGCCCCAGCATTTT. This codes for CASSSQGRDQPQHF.

This clonotype was observed a few times. The chain couples TRBV29-1 to TRBJ2-5; D perhaps matches TRBD2 (5 bases). The length of the CDR3 is 12 residues. CDR1 is SQVTM, CDR2 ANQGSEA, per germline. The V end lost 4 bases, the J end lost 7 bases, and 13 bases lay between the germline ends. The CDR3 here is CSVGVARGTQYF. In nucleotides, the CDR3 is TGCAGCGTTGGGGTCGCTCGGGGGACCCAGTACTTC.

The chain recombines TRBV5-1 with TRBJ1-1, with a possible D match to TRBD1 (5 bases). Germline CDR1 is SGHRS and CDR2 is YFSETQ. Trimming stripped 4 bases from V and 4 bases from J, with 14 bases between. The CDR3 is 14 residues long. This chain's CDR3 is CASSPRGASTEAFF. CDR3 DNA sequence: TGCGCCAGCAGCCCCCGAGGGGCATCCACTGAAGCTTTCTTT.

This clonotype was seen more than once but under ten times. This chain joins TRBV5-1 and TRBJ2-5; no definite D call. The CDR3 covers 15 residues. The germline V gene encodes CDR1 SGHRS and CDR2 YFSETQ. V gave up 0 bases and J gave up 4 bases, with 13 bases separating them. The CDR3 region is CASSLAESGGETQYF. The DNA for the CDR3 is TGCGCCAGCAGCTTGGCCGAGTCGGGCGGAGAGACCCAGTACTTC.

The V gene is TRBV18, the J gene TRBJ2-5, with D hard to call. Trimming left V 6 bases short and J 2 bases short, with 19 bases between. CDR1 is KGHSH, CDR2 LQKENI, per germline. CDR3 length equals 16 residues. The CDR3 coding sequence is TGTGCCAGCTCCTCCGGGCCACCAGGCTATCAAGAGACCCAGTACTTC. Protein: CASSSGPPGYQETQYF. Full variable domain (rest looked up from reference TRBV18 and TRBJ2-5): NAGVMQNPRHLVRRRGQEARLRCSPMKGHSHVYWYRQLPEEGLKFMVYLQKENIIDESGMPKERFSAEFPKEGPSILRIQQVVRGDSAAYFCASSSGPPGYQETQYFGPGTRLLVL.

This clonotype was found a few times. The chain uses TRBV28 and TRBJ1-2; D is possibly TRBD1 (5 bases). CDR3 length equals 14 residues. Trimming shortened V by 5 bases and J by 2 bases, and 12 bases separated the two germline ends. CDR1 MDHEN and CDR2 SYDVKM come from the germline V gene. CDR3 nucleotides: TGTGCCAGCAGTCCCCCGGGGGGGAACTATGGCTACACCTTC. Amino acids: CASSPPGGNYGYTF.

In DNA, the CDR3 is TGTGCCAGCTCGCCGACGGCTCGCGATTCACCCCTCCACTTT. Translation: CASSPTARDSPLHF. This rearrangement joins TRBV18 to TRBJ1-6; the D is unclear. Trimming took 6 bases from V and 8 from J, leaving 14 bases between them. This CDR3 is built from 14 residues. The germline V gene has CDR1 KGHSH and CDR2 LQKENI. Full variable domain (rest looked up from reference TRBV18 and TRBJ1-6): NAGVMQNPRHLVRRRGQEARLRCSPMKGHSHVYWYRQLPEEGLKFMVYLQKENIIDESGMPKERFSAEFPKEGPSILRIQQVVRGDSAAYFCASSPTARDSPLHFGNGTRLTVT.

There are a few counts of this clonotype. This chain links TRBV20-1 with TRBJ2-3, with D uncertain. The CDR3 has 15 amino acids. CDR1 and CDR2 from the germline V gene are DFQATT and SNEGSKA (reference sequence). V shed 1 base and J shed 6 bases, with 17 bases lying between them. The CDR3 coding sequence is TGCAGTGCTAGAGTTAGCAGCTTCCCTTACGATACGCAGTATTTT. It specifies CSARVSSFPYDTQYF.

The rearrangement joins TRBV6-6 to TRBJ1-6; 7 bases fit TRBD1. From germline, CDR1 is MNHNY and CDR2 SVGAGI (reference sequence). The CDR3 loop spans 13 amino acids. The V gene end was trimmed by 6 bases and the J gene end by 10 bases; junction bases not matched to a gene: 6. CDR3 in amino acids: CASSPTGISPLHF. DNA of the CDR3: TGTGCCAGCAGCCCGACAGGGATATCACCCCTCCACTTT.

There are a few counts of this clonotype. The chain links TRBV7-6 to TRBJ2-5; D remains unclear. The germline CDR1 and CDR2 sequences are SGHVS and FNYEAQ. Trimming shortened V by 0 bases and J by 3 bases, and 8 bases separated the two germline ends. CDR3 length: 14 residues. CDR3 protein: CASSLAHTKETQYF. As DNA, the CDR3 is TGTGCCAGCAGCTTAGCGCATACAAAAGAGACCCAGTACTTC.

This clonotype showed up many times. V and J are TRBV6-6 and TRBJ2-5; a weak D match, TRBD2 (6 bases). V lost 6 bases, J lost 5 bases, and 10 bases lay in between. Per the germline V gene, CDR1 is MNHNY and CDR2 is SVGAGI (reference sequence). The CDR3 is 12 residues long. CDR3: CASRKRAETQYF. The CDR3 DNA reads TGTGCCAGCAGGAAGCGGGCCGAGACCCAGTACTTC.

The J gene is TRBJ1-1, the V gene TRBV24-1, with 11 positions matching TRBD1. This CDR3 region has 15 residues. Germline V gene lookup returns CDR1 KGHDR and CDR2 SFDVKD. J was trimmed by 3 bases and V by 3 bases; bases with no gene match: 2. For the CDR3, the DNA is TGTGCCACCAGTGATCCGGGACAGGGGGACACTGAAGCTTTCTTT. This translates into CATSDPGQGDTEAFF.

This clonotype was counted a few times. This chain uses TRBV4-3 with TRBJ1-1, with D uncertain. V was shortened by 0 bases and J by 5 bases, with 19 bases between the two germline ends. The CDR3 totals 17 residues. CDR1 is LGHNA, CDR2 YSLEER, per germline. CDR3 in amino acids: CASSQEEAQVGRTEAFF. Here the CDR3 DNA reads TGCGCCAGCAGCCAAGAGGAGGCCCAGGTTGGTAGGACTGAAGCTTTCTTT.

This clonotype has at least ten counts. This chain uses TRBV10-3 with TRBJ2-7, with a tentative D call TRBD1 (5 bases). V lost 5 bases, J lost 2 bases, and 13 bases lay in between. Germline-derived CDR1 and CDR2 are ENHRY and SYGVKD. The CDR3 runs 14 residues. CDR3 region: CAISKNLGAYEQYF. CDR3 nucleotides: TGTGCCATCAGTAAGAACCTAGGGGCCTACGAGCAGTACTTC.

In this sample, this clonotype turned up a few times. This chain joins TRBV7-8 and TRBJ2-6; D gene uncertain. Germline lookup yields CDR1 SGHVS and CDR2 FQNEAQ. With 5 bases removed from V and 0 bases from J, the gap between germline ends came to 20 bases. The CDR3 runs to 19 residues. As DNA, the CDR3 is TGTGCCAGCAGCCCCGTCCCCAGGCCAACGATCTCTGGGGCCAACGTCCTGACTTTC. This translates into CASSPVPRPTISGANVLTF. The full variable domain, with the rest looked up from reference TRBV7-8 and TRBJ2-6, is GAGVSQSPRYKVAKRGQDVALRCDPISGHVSLFWYQQALGQGPEFLTYFQNEAQLDKSGLPSDRFFAERPEGSVSTLKIQRTQQEDSAVYLCASSPVPRPTISGANVLTFGAGSRLTVL.

This clonotype was observed a handful of times. The J gene is TRBJ2-3, the V gene TRBV5-4, with a weak D call TRBD2 (5 bases). V was trimmed by 4 bases and J by 2 bases, leaving 14 bases between them. Germline V gene lookup returns CDR1 SGHNT and CDR2 YYREEE (reference sequence). This CDR3 has 15 residues. CDR3: CASSPSSFSTDTQYF. The CDR3, as DNA: TGTGCCAGCAGCCCCTCTAGCTTCTCCACAGATACGCAGTATTTT. Drawing the rest from reference TRBV5-4 and TRBJ2-3, the complete variable domain is ETGVTQSPTHLIKTRGQQVTLRCSSQSGHNTVSWYQQALGQGPQFIFQYYREEENGRGNFPPRFSGLQFPNYSSELNVNALELDDSALYLCASSPSSFSTDTQYFGPGTRLTVL.

The chain is built from TRBV7-7 and TRBJ2-3; no firm D call. Trimming stripped 2 bases from V and 0 bases from J, with 9 bases between. CDR3 size: 15 residues. The germline V gene encodes CDR1 SSHAT and CDR2 FNYEAQ (reference sequence). The CDR3 bases are TGTGCCAGCAGCTTATCAACATATAGCACAGATACGCAGTATTTT. Translating it yields CASSLSTYSTDTQYF.

The chain links TRBV3-1 to TRBJ1-1; 7 bases align to TRBD1. The J segment lost 8 bases and the V segment lost 1 base, leaving 7 bases of the junction unmatched. CDR3 length: 14 amino acids. CDR1 is LGHDT, CDR2 YNNKEL, per germline (reference sequence). The CDR3 coding sequence is TGTGCCAGCAGCCAAGTGGAGGGGGCGCGGGAAGCTTTCTTT. Encoded protein: CASSQVEGAREAFF.